The rows below give T cell receptor beta chains drawn from one sample of a study of blood T cell repertoires in COVID-19. The data were produced by immunoSEQ multiplex PCR, yet TCRdb's version contains in-frame clones alone and is incomplete. The sample shows 100,000 to 150,000 clones, approximately 89% of them seen only once. Sequencing was performed on peripheral blood. Receptors originate from a middle-aged man with acute or convalescent COVID-19. The CDR3 runs from the conserved cysteine through the conserved F or W. Fields, in order: J gene, V gene, D gene, CDR3 protein. D genes are given only for firm matches.

>TRBJ1-3|TRBV6-2/TRBV6-3|NA
CASSYGGAGNAIYF
>TRBJ1-1|TRBV5-1|NA
CASSPTQINTEAFF
>TRBJ2-3|TRBV28|NA
CASSLGDSLDTQYF
>TRBJ2-3|TRBV7-9|NA
CASSSTLEEADTQYF
>TRBJ2-2|TRBV19|TRBD1
CASRDRGSPGELFF
>TRBJ1-6|TRBV28|TRBD1
CASSGGTGLGSPLHF
>TRBJ1-1|TRBV30|NA
CAWSHRTEAFF
>TRBJ2-7|TRBV5-1|TRBD2
CASSRREGYEQYF
>TRBJ2-3|TRBV28|NA
CASSFPTMGGRTDTQYF
>TRBJ1-2|TRBV27|NA
CASRVTGGSNGYTF
>TRBJ2-5|TRBV7-2|TRBD2
CASSQTSGRVKQETQYF
>TRBJ2-7|TRBV11-2|TRBD2
CASSISGSGYEQYF
>TRBJ1-5|TRBV3-1/TRBV3-2|NA
CASSQGGGRNQPQHF
>TRBJ1-2|TRBV18|TRBD1
CASSPTGQGYGYTF
>TRBJ2-2|TRBV5-1|NA
CASSLAEGSGTGELFF
>TRBJ1-2|TRBV5-6|NA
CASSLGQVPTYTF
>TRBJ2-1|TRBV12-3/TRBV12-4|TRBD1
CASRRDSNNEQFF
>TRBJ1-6|TRBV7-9|TRBD1
CASSLETGRLSPLHF
>TRBJ1-2|TRBV5-8|TRBD1
CASSSTGTGLMGGYTF
>TRBJ2-7|TRBV5-1|TRBD1
CASSPTGQAYEQYF
>TRBJ2-2|TRBV5-1|NA
CASSLSAENIGELFF
>TRBJ1-5|TRBV4-1|NA
CASSQDTGQNSNQPQHF
>TRBJ2-1|TRBV5-1|TRBD2
CASSSGFGAGGRNEQFF
>TRBJ2-1|TRBV9|TRBD2
CASSVGTSAYNEQFF
>TRBJ2-2|TRBV30|NA
CAWSRTVNTGELFF
>TRBJ1-6|TRBV5-1|NA
CASSLVFNVQGGSNSPLHF
>TRBJ2-5|TRBV3-1/TRBV3-2|NA
CASSQNSAFDQYF
>TRBJ1-6|TRBV3-1/TRBV3-2|NA
CASSLYDRYNSPLHF
>TRBJ2-7|TRBV11-2|TRBD1
CASSYGDSRAYEQYF
>TRBJ1-1|TRBV18|TRBD1
CASSQGQGAHTEAFF
>TRBJ2-5|TRBV24-1|TRBD2
CATSDATTSGGNEETQYF
>TRBJ2-5|TRBV11-1|TRBD2
CASSPGLARGETQYF
>TRBJ1-4|TRBV1|NA
CTSSQDCWGPNDAKLFF
>TRBJ2-4|TRBV13|TRBD1
CASSLLGTGGIQYF
>TRBJ2-1|TRBV27|TRBD2
CASSKVGGVTDSNNEQFF
>TRBJ2-7|TRBV5-1|TRBD2
CASSPISGSRREQYF
>TRBJ2-7|TRBV20-1|NA
CSATRGYEQYF
>TRBJ1-1|TRBV6-6|NA
CASSTGNTEAFF
>TRBJ1-2|TRBV28|NA
CASSLLAVINYGYTF
>TRBJ1-1|TRBV19|NA
CASSTRAGRGGTEAFF
>TRBJ1-4|TRBV2|NA
CASSGQQEGEKLFF
>TRBJ2-1|TRBV19|NA
CASSIGGPYNEQFF
>TRBJ2-7|TRBV30|NA
CAWRGGRYEQYF